This TCR beta chain was sequenced in a study of T cells after yellow fever vaccination (dated 2019 in TCRdb). As for the study more broadly: The SMART-Seq v4 Ultra Low Input RNA kit was used to prepare libraries from fractions with low cell numbers. Two healthy male donors, one aged 18 to 30 and one aged 30 to 40 years, made up the cohort. Bulk TCR alpha and beta repertoires were sequenced longitudinally to track T-cell clones before and after primary and booster YFV17D yellow fever vaccination. Blood was collected at multiple timepoints before and after primary and secondary immunization, and bulk PBMC replicates and cell subsets were isolated. Findings and caveats that apply to the study as a whole: Compared with the primary T-cell response, the secondary T-cell response was weaker but faster, peaking on day 5 rather than day 15. A small fraction of clonotypes appeared in both the CD4 and CD8 compartments, likely as a result of convergent recombination. After the booster, most of the clones that had expanded following primary vaccination were detected again (almost 98% of CD4 and around 88% of CD8), which suggests that memory was broadly maintained. Because only two donors were included in the study, the extent to which the findings can be generalized is limited. FACS-sorted repertoires could contain abundant contaminating clonotypes from the bulk population, so computational filtering was required.

TCR cDNA was made using 5'RACE template switching, a step that added a universal primer site and unique molecular identifiers. Priming of cDNA synthesis was performed from both the TCR alpha and TCR beta constant segments. Two PCR steps were used to amplify libraries, with sample barcodes and sequencing adapters being added in the second step. Sequencing of the libraries was done on either Illumina HiSeq 2500 (2x100 bp) or NovaSeq (2x150 bp). The paper's processing steps were these. MIGEC was used to demultiplex reads and collapse the reads into UMI consensus sequences, and MiXCR was used for V(D)J alignment. Vaccine-responding clonotypes were defined with edgeR using replicate PBMC samples, requiring FDR below 0.01 and a log2 fold change above 5 up to day 15. CD4 or CD8 identity was assigned to each bulk clonotype according to whether the clonotype was present at higher abundance in the sequenced CD4 repertoire or the sequenced CD8 repertoire. Through fastp at Q25 and MiXCR, TCRdb rebuilt clones from the public reads, retaining in-frame beta chains. Each CDR3 protein gets just one entry, which takes the most common genes and DNA from the rows behind it. The V and J calls shown here were made by TCRdb, not taken from the authors' results. The sample includes 120,000 to 150,000 distinct CDR3 sequences, with about 8% observed a single time. Together, the top ten hold less than 0.85% of the sample.

CDR1 MNHEY and CDR2 SVGEGT were looked up in the germline V gene. The CDR3 spans 15 residues, from the cysteine through the phenylalanine. Of all the DNA, just the CDR3 is kept, 45 bases in frame from base 1. Trimming removed 4 bases from V and 5 bases from J, leaving 18 bases between the germline ends. This clonotype was detected many times. Its antigen is not yet known. Qualities for individual bases were not recorded, and no much larger clone is one base off. In light of the paper, this sample's treatment or condition label describes: live attenuated yellow fever vaccine strain. PBMCs were isolated from peripheral blood using a standard Ficoll-Paque protocol. Dynabeads CD4 and CD8 positive selection kits were used to isolate the CD4 and CD8 T-cell fractions. TriZol was used to extract RNA from bulk PBMCs, CD4 and CD8 fractions, and dextramer-positive and dextramer-negative fractions.

The sequence came from a man aged 25-45 years who received the YFV17D yellow fever vaccine. The chain is assembled from TRBV6-2 or TRBV6-3 and TRBJ2-7, with the D call tentatively TRBD1 or TRBD2, each fitting 5 bases. Specimen: CD4+ T cells sorted from PBMCs, collected 5 days after the yellow fever booster vaccination. The encoded CDR3 is CASSLRGTNLDEQYF. At the DNA level, the sequence is TGTGCCAGCAGTTTACGAGGGACGAATCTAGACGAGCAGTACTTC.